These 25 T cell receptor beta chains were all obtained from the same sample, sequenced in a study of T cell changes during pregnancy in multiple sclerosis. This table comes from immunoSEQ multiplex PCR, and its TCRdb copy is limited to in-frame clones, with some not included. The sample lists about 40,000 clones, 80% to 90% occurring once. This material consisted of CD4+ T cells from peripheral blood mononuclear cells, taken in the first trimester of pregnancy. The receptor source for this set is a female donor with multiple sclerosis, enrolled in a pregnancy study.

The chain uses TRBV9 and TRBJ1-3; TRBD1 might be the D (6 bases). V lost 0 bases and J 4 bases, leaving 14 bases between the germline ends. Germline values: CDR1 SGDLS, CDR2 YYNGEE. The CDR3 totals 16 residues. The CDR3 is CASSVDPQGSGNTIYF. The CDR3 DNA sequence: TGTGCCAGCAGCGTAGACCCACAGGGTTCCGGAAACACCATATATTTT.

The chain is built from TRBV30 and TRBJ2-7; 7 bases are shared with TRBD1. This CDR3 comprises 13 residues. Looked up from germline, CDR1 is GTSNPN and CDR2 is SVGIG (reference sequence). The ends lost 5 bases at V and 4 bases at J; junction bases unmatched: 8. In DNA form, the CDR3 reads TGTGCCTGGTCAGGGGGAGAGAGGTACGAGCAGTACTTC. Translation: CAWSGGERYEQYF. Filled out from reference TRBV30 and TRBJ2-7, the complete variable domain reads SQTIHQWPATLVQPVGSPLSLECTVEGTSNPNLYWYRQAAGRGLQLLFYSVGIGQISSEVPQNLSASRPQDRQFILSSKKLLLSDSGFYLCAWSGGERYEQYFGPGTRLTVT.

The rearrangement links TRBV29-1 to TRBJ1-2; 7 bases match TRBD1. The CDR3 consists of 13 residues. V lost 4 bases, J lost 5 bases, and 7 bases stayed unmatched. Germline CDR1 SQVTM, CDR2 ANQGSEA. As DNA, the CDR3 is TGCAGCGTTGGGGACAGCCTGGGATATGGCTACACCTTC. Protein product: CSVGDSLGYGYTF.

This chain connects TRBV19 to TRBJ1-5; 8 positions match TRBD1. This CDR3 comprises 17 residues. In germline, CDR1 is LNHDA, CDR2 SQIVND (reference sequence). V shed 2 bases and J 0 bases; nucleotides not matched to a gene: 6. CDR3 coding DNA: TGTGCCAGTAGTATATGGACAGGGTTTCGTAGCAATCAGCCCCAGCATTTT. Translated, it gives CASSIWTGFRSNQPQHF.

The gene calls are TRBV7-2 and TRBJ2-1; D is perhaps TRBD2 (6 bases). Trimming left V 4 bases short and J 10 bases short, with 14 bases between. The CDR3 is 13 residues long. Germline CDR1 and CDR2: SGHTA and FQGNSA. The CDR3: CASSSVGGREQFF. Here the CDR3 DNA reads TGTGCCAGCAGCTCGGTTGGGGGGAGGGAGCAGTTCTTC.

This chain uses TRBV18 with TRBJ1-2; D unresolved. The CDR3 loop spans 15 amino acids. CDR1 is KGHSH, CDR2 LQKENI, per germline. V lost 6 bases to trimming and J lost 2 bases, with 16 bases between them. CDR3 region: CASSNSKSPNYGYTF. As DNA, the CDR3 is TGTGCCAGCTCGAACAGCAAGTCGCCAAACTATGGCTACACCTTC.

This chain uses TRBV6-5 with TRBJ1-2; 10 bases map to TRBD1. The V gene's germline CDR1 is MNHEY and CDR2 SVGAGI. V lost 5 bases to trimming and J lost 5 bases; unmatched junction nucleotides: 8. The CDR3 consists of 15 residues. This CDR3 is CASSLQRTGGYGYTF. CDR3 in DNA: TGTGCCAGCAGTCTACAACGGACAGGGGGTTATGGCTACACCTTC.

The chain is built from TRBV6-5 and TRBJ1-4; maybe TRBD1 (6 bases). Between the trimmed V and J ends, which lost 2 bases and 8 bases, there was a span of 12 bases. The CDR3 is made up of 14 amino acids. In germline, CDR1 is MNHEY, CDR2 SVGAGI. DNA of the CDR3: TGTGCCAGCAGTTACGAACAGGGCGGCGAAAAACTGTTTTTT. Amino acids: CASSYEQGGEKLFF.

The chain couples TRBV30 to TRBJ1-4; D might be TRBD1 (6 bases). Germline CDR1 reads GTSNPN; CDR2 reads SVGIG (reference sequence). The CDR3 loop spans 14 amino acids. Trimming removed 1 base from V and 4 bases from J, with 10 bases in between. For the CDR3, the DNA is TGTGCCTGGAGTGGACAGGCTCATAATGAAAAACTGTTTTTT. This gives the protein CAWSGQAHNEKLFF. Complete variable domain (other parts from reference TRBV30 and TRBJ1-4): SQTIHQWPATLVQPVGSPLSLECTVEGTSNPNLYWYRQAAGRGLQLLFYSVGIGQISSEVPQNLSASRPQDRQFILSSKKLLLSDSGFYLCAWSGQAHNEKLFFGSGTQLSVL.

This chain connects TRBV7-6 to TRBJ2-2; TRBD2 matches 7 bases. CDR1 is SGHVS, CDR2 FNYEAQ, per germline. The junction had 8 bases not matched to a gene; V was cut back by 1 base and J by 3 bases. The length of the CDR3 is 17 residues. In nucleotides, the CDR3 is TGTGCCAGCAGCTTAGTGGTTCGGGGGGATGACACCGGGGAGCTGTTTTTT. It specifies CASSLVVRGDDTGELFF.

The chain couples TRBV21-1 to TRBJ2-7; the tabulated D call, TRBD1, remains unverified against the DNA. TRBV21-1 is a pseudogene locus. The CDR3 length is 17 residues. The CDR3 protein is CASSKGLTNGPSYEQYF. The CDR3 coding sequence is TGTGCCAGCAGCAAAGGGTTAACGAATGGGCCCTCCTACGAGCAGTACTTC.

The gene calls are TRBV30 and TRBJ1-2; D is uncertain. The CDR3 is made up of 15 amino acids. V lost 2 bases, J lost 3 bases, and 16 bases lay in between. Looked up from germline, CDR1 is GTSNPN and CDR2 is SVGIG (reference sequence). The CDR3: CAWSPFTEGYYGYTF. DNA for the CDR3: TGTGCCTGGAGTCCCTTTACGGAGGGATACTATGGCTACACCTTC.

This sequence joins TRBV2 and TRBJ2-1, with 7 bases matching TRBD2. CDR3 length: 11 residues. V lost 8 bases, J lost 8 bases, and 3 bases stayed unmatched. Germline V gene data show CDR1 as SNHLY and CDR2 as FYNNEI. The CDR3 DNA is TGTGCCAGCCGACTAGCTCATGAGCAGTTCTTC. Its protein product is CASRLAHEQFF.

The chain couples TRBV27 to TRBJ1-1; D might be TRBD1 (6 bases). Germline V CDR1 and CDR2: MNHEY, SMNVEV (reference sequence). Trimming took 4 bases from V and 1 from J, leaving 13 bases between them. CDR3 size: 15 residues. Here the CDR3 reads CASSSPTGRNTEAFF. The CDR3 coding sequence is TGTGCCAGCAGTTCACCGACAGGCCGGAACACTGAAGCTTTCTTT.

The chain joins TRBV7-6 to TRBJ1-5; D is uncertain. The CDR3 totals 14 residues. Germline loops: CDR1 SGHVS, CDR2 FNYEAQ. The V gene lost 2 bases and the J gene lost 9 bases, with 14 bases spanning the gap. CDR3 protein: CASSLTGSGRPQHF. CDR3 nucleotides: TGTGCCAGCAGCTTAACGGGTAGCGGCCGGCCCCAGCATTTT.

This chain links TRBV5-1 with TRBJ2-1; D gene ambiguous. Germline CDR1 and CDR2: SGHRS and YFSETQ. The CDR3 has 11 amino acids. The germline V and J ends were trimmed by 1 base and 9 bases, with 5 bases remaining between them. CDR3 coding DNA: TGCGCCAGCAGCTTGTCCGTTGAGCAGTTCTTC. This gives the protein CASSLSVEQFF.

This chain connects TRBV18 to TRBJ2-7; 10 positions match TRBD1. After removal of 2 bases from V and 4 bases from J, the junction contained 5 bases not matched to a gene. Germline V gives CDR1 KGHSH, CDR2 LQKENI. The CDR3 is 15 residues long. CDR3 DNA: TGTGCCAGCTCACCAGGGACAGGGGATGTTTACGAGCAGTACTTC. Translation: CASSPGTGDVYEQYF.

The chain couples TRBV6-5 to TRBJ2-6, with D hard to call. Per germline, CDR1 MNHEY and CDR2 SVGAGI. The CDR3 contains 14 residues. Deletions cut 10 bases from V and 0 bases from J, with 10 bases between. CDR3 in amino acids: CATRSLSGANVLTF. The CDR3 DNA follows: TGTGCCACCAGGAGCCTCTCTGGGGCCAACGTCCTGACTTTC.

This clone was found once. CDR3 nucleotide sequence: TGTGCCTGGAGTGACGACAGCGCATATCAGCCCCAGCATTTT. Translating gives CAWSDDSAYQPQHF. The genes are TRBV30 and TRBJ1-5; weak D call: TRBD1 (5 bases). V was trimmed by 1 base and J by 5 bases, leaving 12 bases between them. The CDR3 runs 14 residues. The germline V gene has CDR1 GTSNPN and CDR2 SVGIG (reference sequence). The whole variable domain, remainder taken from reference TRBV30 and TRBJ1-5, is SQTIHQWPATLVQPVGSPLSLECTVEGTSNPNLYWYRQAAGRGLQLLFYSVGIGQISSEVPQNLSASRPQDRQFILSSKKLLLSDSGFYLCAWSDDSAYQPQHFGDGTRLSIL.

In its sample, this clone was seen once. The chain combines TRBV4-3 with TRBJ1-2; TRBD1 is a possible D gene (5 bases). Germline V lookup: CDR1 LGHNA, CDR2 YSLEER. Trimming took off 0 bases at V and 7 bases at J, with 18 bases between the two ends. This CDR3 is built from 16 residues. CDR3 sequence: CASSQDSDWAGGGYTF. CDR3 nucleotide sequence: TGCGCCAGCAGCCAAGATTCGGACTGGGCCGGGGGTGGCTACACCTTC.

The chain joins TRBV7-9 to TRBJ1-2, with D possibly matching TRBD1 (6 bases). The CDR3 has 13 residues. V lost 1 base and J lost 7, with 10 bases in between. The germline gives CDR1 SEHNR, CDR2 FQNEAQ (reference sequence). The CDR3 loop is CASSLEAGVGYTF. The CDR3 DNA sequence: TGTGCCAGCAGCTTAGAGGCAGGGGTTGGCTACACCTTC.

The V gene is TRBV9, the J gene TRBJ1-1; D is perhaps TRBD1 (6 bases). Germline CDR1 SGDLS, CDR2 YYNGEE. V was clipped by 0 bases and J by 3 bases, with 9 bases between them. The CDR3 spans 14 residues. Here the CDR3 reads CASSVGGGHTEAFF. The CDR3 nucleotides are TGTGCCAGCAGCGTAGGGGGGGGGCACACTGAAGCTTTCTTT.

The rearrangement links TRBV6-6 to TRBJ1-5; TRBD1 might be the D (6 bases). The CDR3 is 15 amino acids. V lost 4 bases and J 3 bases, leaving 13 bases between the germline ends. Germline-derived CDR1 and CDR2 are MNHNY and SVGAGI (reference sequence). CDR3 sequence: CASSSSGAYNQPQHF. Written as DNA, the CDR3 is TGTGCCAGCAGTTCCTCGGGGGCATACAATCAGCCCCAGCATTTT.

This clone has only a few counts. The CDR3 coding sequence is TGTGCCAGTGCCGGAGGGTCCTACGAGCAGTACTTC. Translation gives CASAGGSYEQYF. The chain links TRBV19 to TRBJ2-7; D perhaps matches TRBD2 (6 bases). The CDR3 spans 12 residues. V was shortened by 8 bases and J by 1 base, with 9 bases between the two germline ends. Germline V gene data show CDR1 as LNHDA and CDR2 as SQIVND (reference sequence). The full variable domain, completed using reference TRBV19 and TRBJ2-7, is DGGITQSPKYLFRKEGQNVTLSCEQNLNHDAMYWYRQDPGQGLRLIYYSQIVNDFQKGDIAEGYSVSREKKESFPLTVTSAQKNPTAFYLCASAGGSYEQYFGPGTRLTVT.

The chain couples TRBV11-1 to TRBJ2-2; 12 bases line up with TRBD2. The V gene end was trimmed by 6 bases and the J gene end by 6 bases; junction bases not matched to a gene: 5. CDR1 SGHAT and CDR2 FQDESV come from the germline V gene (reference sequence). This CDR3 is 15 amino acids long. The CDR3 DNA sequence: TGTGCCAGCAGGCCCAGACTAGCGGGGGCCGGGGAGCTGTTTTTT. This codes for CASRPRLAGAGELFF.